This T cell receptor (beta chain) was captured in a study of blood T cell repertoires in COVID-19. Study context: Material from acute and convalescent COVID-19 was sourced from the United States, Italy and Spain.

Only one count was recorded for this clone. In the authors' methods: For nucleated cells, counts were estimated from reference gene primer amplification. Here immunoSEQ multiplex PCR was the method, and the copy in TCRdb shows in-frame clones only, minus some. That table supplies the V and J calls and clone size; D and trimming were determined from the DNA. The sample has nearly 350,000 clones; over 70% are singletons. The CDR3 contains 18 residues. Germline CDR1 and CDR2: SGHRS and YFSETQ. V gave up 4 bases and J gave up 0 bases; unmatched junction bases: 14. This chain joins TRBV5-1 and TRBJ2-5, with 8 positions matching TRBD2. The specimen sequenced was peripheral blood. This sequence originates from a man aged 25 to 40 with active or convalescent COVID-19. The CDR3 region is CASSPGREGVRYQETQYF. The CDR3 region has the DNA TGCGCCAGCAGCCCCGGGAGGGAAGGGGTGAGGTACCAAGAGACCCAGTACTTC.